A single sample is the source of the 5 T cell receptor beta chains below, sequenced in a study of beta chain features in type 1 diabetes (dated by TCRdb to between 2017 and 2018). The paper as a whole reports these results and caveats: In all four CD4+ subsets, TCRB CDR3 length was moderately but significantly shorter in type 1 diabetes patients.

Libraries were constructed by the immunoSEQ multiplex PCR assay. The entire amount of isolated RNA was reverse transcribed using the High Capacity cDNA Reverse Transcription Kit, so the sequenced TCRB transcripts were expressed ones. In TCRdb, the immuneACCESS table is reduced to in-frame sequences with V and J assigned. These tables do not hold every clone; where another copy was compared, an unresolved V gene accounts for under half, and the others remain unexplained. The sample table shows 120,000 or so clones, and approximately 16% are seen once. In total, the top ten clones hold approximately 2.2% of the sample. No cognate antigen is known for these TCRs. Sample: central memory CD4+ T cells from blood. These receptors originate from a man younger than 40 with type 1 diabetes.

The CDR3 region is CASSPSKRGSETQYF. For the CDR3, the DNA is TGTGCCAGCAGCCCAAGTAAGAGGGGCTCGGAGACCCAGTACTTC. This sequence joins TRBV11-2 and TRBJ2-5; D tentatively fits TRBD1 or TRBD2 (5 bases each). Per the germline V gene, CDR1 is SGHAT and CDR2 is FQNNGV. V was pared by 5 bases and J by 5 bases, with 18 bases between. The CDR3 is made up of 15 amino acids.

This clone was seen just once. The gene calls are TRBV9 and TRBJ2-1; 8 nucleotides align to TRBD1. In germline, CDR1 is SGDLS, CDR2 YYNGEE. The CDR3 length is 15 residues. J was trimmed by 7 bases and V by 2 bases; bases with no gene match: 8. The CDR3 nucleotides read TGTGCCAGCAGCGTTTTACAGGGGGTTGGAAATGAGCAGTTCTTC. It yields the protein CASSVLQGVGNEQFF.

This clone appeared a few times. The gene calls are TRBV5-6 and TRBJ1-5; D gene unclear. The V gene lost 0 bases and the J gene lost 2 bases, with 6 bases spanning the gap. Germline CDR1 reads SGHDT; CDR2 reads YYEEEE. The CDR3 is made up of 14 amino acids. The CDR3: CASSLGHGNQPQHF. CDR3 in DNA: TGTGCCAGCAGCTTGGGACATGGCAATCAGCCCCAGCATTTT.

In its sample, this clone was seen a few times. The chain is built from TRBV28 and TRBJ1-4; D unclear. V lost 3 bases and J 3 bases, leaving 11 bases between the germline ends. The CDR3 is 15 residues long. Per the germline V gene, CDR1 is MDHEN and CDR2 is SYDVKM. CDR3 protein: CASSFGQRSNEKLFF. CDR3 sequence (DNA): TGTGCCAGCAGTTTCGGGCAGAGGTCTAATGAAAAACTGTTTTTT.

In its sample, this clone was seen a few times. The chain couples TRBV29-1 to TRBJ1-3; D is possibly TRBD1 (6 bases). V lost 5 bases, J lost 1 base, and 12 bases lay in between. There are 14 residues in the CDR3. Germline-derived CDR1 and CDR2 are SQVTM and ANQGSEA. CDR3 residues: CSVKFDRSGNTIYF. The CDR3 DNA reads TGCAGCGTTAAGTTTGACAGGTCTGGAAACACCATATATTTT.